This entry features one TCR beta chain sequence. Antigen specificity is unknown. A much larger clone differs from this one at a single base, so this may be a read error. MiXCR was run by TCRdb on the 5' RACE reads, yielding one entry per CDR3 protein. The sample includes over 8,000 distinct CDR3 sequences, around 31% seen only once; the top ten take about 5.7%. Study outcomes and limitations: Tumor Tregs overlapped most with tumor, then blood, naive CD4+ cells. The TCR gene usage of tumor memory CD4+ T cells clustered together with blood and lymph node memory CD4+ cells and with lymph node naive CD4+ cells. The larger-cohort validation was restricted to a single TCR beta V-J rearrangement rather than whole repertoires.

CDR1 is LGHNA and CDR2 is YSLEER in the germline V gene. The CDR3 is made up of 15 amino acids. Cells sorted as Tregs were CD4+, CD25+ and CD127-/low. Sequencing was performed on Tregs sorted from blood. This sequence was found in a female donor with breast cancer. The rearrangement joins TRBV4-3 to TRBJ1-2; no clear D. The CDR3 is CASSQDQRAIYGNTF. The CDR3 DNA follows: TGCGCCAGCAGCCAAGATCAGAGAGCCATCTATGGCAACACCTTC.